Listed below are T cell receptor beta chains from one sample, sequenced in a study of blood T cell repertoires in COVID-19. Assay used: immunoSEQ multiplex PCR; TCRdb lists only in-frame clones, some missing. Among about 83,000 clones listed, roughly 85% were seen once. The specimen was peripheral blood. The origin of the receptors is a man aged 60-69 years with acute or convalescent COVID-19. Each CDR3 is given with its conserved first and last residue. D genes are given only for firm matches.

CDR3aa: CAISEERNQPQHF; j_gene: TRBJ1-5; v_gene: TRBV10-3; d_gene: -
CDR3aa: CASSPQWEQFF; j_gene: TRBJ2-1; v_gene: TRBV7-9; d_gene: -
CDR3aa: CASSLNRGPGNTIYF; j_gene: TRBJ1-3; v_gene: TRBV5-6; d_gene: -
CDR3aa: CSVVTGDTAYEQYF; j_gene: TRBJ2-7; v_gene: TRBV29-1; d_gene: TRBD1
CDR3aa: CASRRGGDPNYGYTF; j_gene: TRBJ1-2; v_gene: TRBV25-1; d_gene: -
CDR3aa: CASSLATGLMNTEAFF; j_gene: TRBJ1-1; v_gene: TRBV7-9; d_gene: -
CDR3aa: CASSNRGTHNSPLHF; j_gene: TRBJ1-6; v_gene: TRBV11-2; d_gene: -
CDR3aa: CASSVGQGLETQYF; j_gene: TRBJ2-5; v_gene: TRBV9; d_gene: TRBD1
CDR3aa: CASSLEPGQGATQYF; j_gene: TRBJ2-5; v_gene: TRBV11-2; d_gene: TRBD1
CDR3aa: CASSYTGGEETQYF; j_gene: TRBJ2-5; v_gene: TRBV5-4; d_gene: TRBD1
CDR3aa: CATSRGPGLINEQFF; j_gene: TRBJ2-1; v_gene: TRBV15; d_gene: -
CDR3aa: CAISDVPGGGDTQYF; j_gene: TRBJ2-3; v_gene: TRBV10-3; d_gene: TRBD2
CDR3aa: CASSQFLATYRGGYTF; j_gene: TRBJ1-2; v_gene: TRBV4-3; d_gene: -
CDR3aa: CASSLGAQGNYGYTF; j_gene: TRBJ1-2; v_gene: TRBV5-1; d_gene: TRBD1
CDR3aa: CASSQVGDSYNEQFF; j_gene: TRBJ2-1; v_gene: TRBV4-2; d_gene: -
CDR3aa: CASSYDSVTEAFF; j_gene: TRBJ1-1; v_gene: TRBV7-9; d_gene: -
CDR3aa: CASSFGQLVYNSPLHF; j_gene: TRBJ1-6; v_gene: TRBV5-8; d_gene: -
CDR3aa: CASSLGQGGYTF; j_gene: TRBJ1-2; v_gene: TRBV3-1/TRBV3-2; d_gene: TRBD1
CDR3aa: CASSQAPGDDTF; j_gene: TRBJ1-2; v_gene: TRBV3-1/TRBV3-2; d_gene: -
CDR3aa: CASNGEHYGYTF; j_gene: TRBJ1-2; v_gene: TRBV6-5; d_gene: -
CDR3aa: CATSREAGRPYEQYF; j_gene: TRBJ2-7; v_gene: TRBV15; d_gene: -
CDR3aa: CASSLARGQKETQYF; j_gene: TRBJ2-5; v_gene: TRBV11-2; d_gene: TRBD1
CDR3aa: CSVPDRDYGYTF; j_gene: TRBJ1-2; v_gene: TRBV29-1; d_gene: TRBD1
CDR3aa: CASSISRQASGQPQHF; j_gene: TRBJ1-5; v_gene: TRBV19; d_gene: -
CDR3aa: CASSSPRTSGGEQFF; j_gene: TRBJ2-1; v_gene: TRBV7-3; d_gene: TRBD2
CDR3aa: CATSRDSVDTEAFF; j_gene: TRBJ1-1; v_gene: TRBV15; d_gene: -
CDR3aa: CASSQGPGQAVYEQYF; j_gene: TRBJ2-7; v_gene: TRBV4-1; d_gene: -
CDR3aa: CASRRQGPYEQYF; j_gene: TRBJ2-7; v_gene: TRBV27; d_gene: TRBD1
CDR3aa: CATSNDRAVTGELFF; j_gene: TRBJ2-2; v_gene: TRBV24-1; d_gene: TRBD1
CDR3aa: CASSLAGDSPLHF; j_gene: TRBJ1-6; v_gene: TRBV11-2; d_gene: -
CDR3aa: CASSSKTGETQYF; j_gene: TRBJ2-5; v_gene: TRBV9; d_gene: -
CDR3aa: CASSPGLAGLGYQETQYF; j_gene: TRBJ2-5; v_gene: TRBV5-4; d_gene: TRBD2
CDR3aa: CASSYSRAGEGGTEAFF; j_gene: TRBJ1-1; v_gene: TRBV6-2/TRBV6-3; d_gene: -
CDR3aa: CASSAGQGFYGYTF; j_gene: TRBJ1-2; v_gene: TRBV9; d_gene: TRBD1
CDR3aa: CASSQVDLGLSNTGELFF; j_gene: TRBJ2-2; v_gene: TRBV4-1; d_gene: -
CDR3aa: CASSLSWASGVDTQYF; j_gene: TRBJ2-3; v_gene: TRBV7-2; d_gene: TRBD2
CDR3aa: CASSVALSGGAESQETQYF; j_gene: TRBJ2-5; v_gene: TRBV9; d_gene: TRBD2
CDR3aa: CASSQDGVGEQFF; j_gene: TRBJ2-1; v_gene: TRBV4-1; d_gene: -
CDR3aa: CASSIRIQREQYF; j_gene: TRBJ2-7; v_gene: TRBV19; d_gene: -
CDR3aa: CATSRAGGGGDSEQYF; j_gene: TRBJ2-7; v_gene: TRBV15; d_gene: -
CDR3aa: CSASSPRGNTEAFF; j_gene: TRBJ1-1; v_gene: TRBV20-1; d_gene: -
CDR3aa: CASSQGTSESAYGYTF; j_gene: TRBJ1-2; v_gene: TRBV4-3; d_gene: -
CDR3aa: CASSIPNSNYGYTF; j_gene: TRBJ1-2; v_gene: TRBV19; d_gene: -
CDR3aa: CASSRTYEQYF; j_gene: TRBJ2-7; v_gene: TRBV6-5; d_gene: -
CDR3aa: CASSRGQPQHF; j_gene: TRBJ1-5; v_gene: TRBV12-3/TRBV12-4; d_gene: -
CDR3aa: CASSLQGTSGNTIYF; j_gene: TRBJ1-3; v_gene: TRBV5-4; d_gene: -
CDR3aa: CASSSTTEEDEQYF; j_gene: TRBJ2-7; v_gene: TRBV11-1; d_gene: -
CDR3aa: CASNLGQGNYGYTF; j_gene: TRBJ1-2; v_gene: TRBV7-9; d_gene: TRBD1
CDR3aa: CASRLTGIGTGELFF; j_gene: TRBJ2-2; v_gene: TRBV6-5; d_gene: TRBD1